This T cell receptor (beta chain) was obtained from a study of cytomegalovirus exposure and HLA in healthy donors. Findings of the study overall: Several top significant clusters appeared, in a later analysis, to be linked to common viral pathogens.

Notes on this clone: Its cognate antigen is unknown.

It was with 60 Vbeta and 13 Jbeta primers that the PCR ran. Repertoires were generated with immunoSEQ multiplex PCR, while TCRdb's copy carries only in-frame clones and drops some. The sample contains over 130,000 clones, roughly three quarters of which appear only once. The CDR3 contains 16 residues. Germline trimming cut 6 bases from V and 3 bases from J; bases unmatched to any gene: 12. Per the germline V gene, CDR1 is ENHRY and CDR2 is SYGVKD. This sequence was found in a woman aged 30 to 39 in good health and CMV-seronegative. Sequenced sample: PBMCs. V and J are TRBV10-3 and TRBJ2-7; TRBD1 aligns across 9 bases. CDR3 nucleotide sequence: TGTGCCATCAGCGATCCGGGACAGGGAGGGAGCTACGAGCAGTACGTC. It codes for CAISDPGQGGSYEQYV.